A single sample is the source of the 10 T cell receptor beta chains below, sequenced in a study of cytomegalovirus exposure and HLA in healthy donors. PCR used 60 Vbeta primers and 13 Jbeta primers. Sequenced by immunoSEQ multiplex PCR; TCRdb stores in-frame clones only, minus some. The sample has around 110,000 clones, about four fifths seen once. The sequenced sample consisted of PBMCs. The receptors stem from a woman in her 30s in good health and CMV-seronegative.

The rearrangement links TRBV7-9 to TRBJ2-1, with a tentative D call TRBD2 (6 bases). There are 14 residues in the CDR3. The V end lost 5 bases, the J end lost 8 bases, and 16 bases lay between the germline ends. Germline CDR1 reads SEHNR; CDR2 reads FQNEAQ (reference sequence). CDR3 DNA sequence: TGTGCCAGCAGCCAGACTAGTATTCCCTATGAGCAGTTCTTC. It encodes CASSQTSIPYEQFF. Complete variable domain (other parts from reference TRBV7-9 and TRBJ2-1): DTGVSQNPRHKITKRGQNVTFRCDPISEHNRLYWYRQTLGQGPEFLTYFQNEAQLEKSRLLSDRFSAERPKGSFSTLEIQRTEQGDSAMYLCASSQTSIPYEQFFGPGTRLTVL.

The gene calls are TRBV7-6 and TRBJ2-1, with D possibly TRBD2 on 5 matching bases. Trimming pared 5 bases from V and 3 bases from J, leaving 14 bases between. In germline, CDR1 is SGHVS, CDR2 FNYEAQ. The CDR3 consists of 15 residues. CDR3 region: CASSVMVARYNEQFF. As DNA, the CDR3 is TGTGCCAGCAGCGTAATGGTAGCGCGCTACAATGAGCAGTTCTTC.

The chain has TRBV28 and TRBJ2-1; the match to TRBD2 covers 13 bases. Germline V lookup: CDR1 MDHEN, CDR2 SYDVKM. The CDR3 is made up of 20 amino acids. The junction had 16 bases not matched to a gene; V was cut back by 4 bases and J by 4 bases. CDR3 in DNA: TGTGCCAGCAGTTCCCCACGGCCGACTAGCGGGAGGATAACGTACAATGAGCAGTTCTTC. Protein: CASSSPRPTSGRITYNEQFF.

The count of this clone is one. V and J are TRBV6-1 and TRBJ1-1; no clear D. The CDR3 consists of 14 residues. CDR1 and CDR2 (germline): MNHNS, SASEGT. Trimming pared 1 base from V and 0 bases from J, leaving 6 bases between. The CDR3 DNA reads as TGTGCCAGCAGTGAAGACAACGTGAACACTGAAGCTTTCTTT. Its translation: CASSEDNVNTEAFF.

This clone turned up a few times. The rearrangement joins TRBV7-3 to TRBJ2-7; 10 bases map to TRBD2. V gave up 6 bases and J gave up 4 bases; unmatched junction bases: 6. This CDR3 has 14 residues. Germline-derived CDR1 and CDR2 are SGHTA and FQGTGA. CDR3 DNA: TGTGCCAGCAGTCAGACTAGCGGGTCGTACGAGCAGTACTTC. Amino acids: CASSQTSGSYEQYF.

The J gene is TRBJ1-1, the V gene TRBV7-9; 10 bases are a match to TRBD1. With 3 bases clipped from V and 3 bases from J, the junction kept 4 bases outside the gene matches. Germline CDR1 reads SEHNR; CDR2 reads FQNEAQ (reference sequence). The CDR3 is 15 residues long. CDR3 loop: CASSLQGQGYTEAFF. The CDR3 coding sequence is TGTGCCAGCAGCTTGCAGGGACAGGGGTACACTGAAGCTTTCTTT.

The genes are TRBV11-3 and TRBJ2-7, with D tentatively TRBD1 (6 bases). Trimming removed 3 bases from V and 7 bases from J, with 10 bases in between. The CDR3 runs 12 residues. Per the germline V gene, CDR1 is SGHNT and CDR2 is YENEEA. The CDR3 DNA reads TGTGCCAGCAGCTTCGAACAGGGAGAGCAGTACTTC. As protein: CASSFEQGEQYF.

The chain couples TRBV28 to TRBJ2-3, with TRBD1 identical over 9 bases. The CDR3 is 15 amino acids. Germline-derived CDR1 and CDR2 are MDHEN and SYDVKM. J was trimmed by 1 base and V by 5 bases; bases with no gene match: 4. The CDR3: CASSPRTGGTDTQYF. The CDR3 bases are TGTGCCAGCAGTCCCCGGACAGGGGGCACAGATACGCAGTATTTT.

The chain employs TRBV11-2 and TRBJ1-2; D remains ambiguous. There are 12 residues in the CDR3. The germline CDR1 and CDR2 sequences are SGHAT and FQNNGV. Deletions cut 0 bases from V and 7 bases from J, with 6 bases between. The DNA of the CDR3 is TGTGCCAGCAGCTTAGACCGGGGTGGCTACACCTTC. Protein: CASSLDRGGYTF.

This chain links TRBV6-4 with TRBJ2-1; no firm D call. V lost 4 bases, J lost 0 bases, and 10 bases lay in between. The germline CDR1 and CDR2 sequences are MRHNA and SNTAGT. The CDR3 has 15 amino acids. DNA of the CDR3: TGTGCCAGCAGTGGAACTGCAAGCTCCTACAATGAGCAGTTCTTC. Translated: CASSGTASSYNEQFF.